The present T cell receptor beta chain was sequenced within a study of a mutant IDH1 vaccine in newly diagnosed glioma. The wider study: Vaccines were first given 4-6 weeks after radiotherapy alone, or with temozolomide cycles. Treated patients, approximately 62% male and about 38% female, averaged about 40 years of age. Study results and caveats: Detectable vaccine-induced immune responses arose in over 90% of patients.

The V and J ends lost 0 bases and 6 bases respectively, with 18 bases between them. This CDR3 comprises 16 residues. The V gene's germline CDR1 is SGHTA and CDR2 FQGNSA. Some clones are missing from TCRdb's copy, which holds only in-frame ones; the method was immunoSEQ multiplex PCR. The table lists over 55,000 clones, roughly 81% of them singletons. Indicated time point: week 23, last vaccination. What each vaccine dose contained was 300 ug of mutant IDH1 20-mer peptide, accompanied by topical imiquimod. The donors had new WHO grade 3 or 4 astrocytomas; these were IDH1-mutant and ATRX-lost. A word on this clone: Its antigen is not identified.

This receptor was identified in a woman in her 40s with glioma. Some clones in this sample may be carry-over from other donors' samples. This chain links TRBV7-2 with TRBJ2-7; tentatively, D is TRBD1 (5 bases). The material sequenced was PBMCs, taken from a glioma patient whose treatment included an IDH1 peptide vaccine. The CDR3 sequence is CASSLAAQATGGEQYF. The CDR3 region has the DNA TGTGCCAGCAGCTTAGCGGCCCAAGCAACAGGCGGCGAGCAGTACTTC.